The 16 T cell receptor beta chains presented below share a single source sample, sequenced in a study of T cell responses to AZD1222 COVID-19 vaccine. The protocol was immunoSEQ multiplex PCR, while the TCRdb copy is restricted to in-frame clones and leaves out a portion. The data contain about 200,000 clones, about 94% of them singletons. The sequenced sample was peripheral blood, obtained 28 days after the second AZD1222 dose. The receptors come from an adult who received the AZD1222 COVID-19 vaccine.

The genes are TRBV2 and TRBJ1-5, with D tentatively TRBD1 (6 bases). The CDR3 is 15 residues long. Germline CDR1 and CDR2: SNHLY and FYNNEI. Trimming cost V 6 bases and J 1 base, with 13 bases left between them. This CDR3 is CASRATGPSNQPQHF. The CDR3 bases are TGTGCCAGCAGGGCCACAGGGCCGAGCAATCAGCCCCAGCATTTT.

The J gene is TRBJ2-7, the V gene TRBV6-5; a possible D gene is TRBD2 (7 bases). Looked up from germline, CDR1 is MNHEY and CDR2 is SVGAGI. V was pared by 7 bases and J by 5 bases, with 15 bases between. The CDR3 is 13 residues long. The CDR3 sequence: CASKGRGANEQYF. DNA for the CDR3: TGTGCCAGCAAGGGACGGGGGGCCAACGAGCAGTACTTC.

The chain employs TRBV7-2 and TRBJ2-1, with TRBD2 matching over 8 bases. The trim removed 8 bases at V and 6 bases at J, leaving 6 bases unmatched. Germline V gene lookup returns CDR1 SGHTA and CDR2 FQGNSA. The CDR3 is 13 amino acids. This CDR3 reads CASSFSGANEQFF. CDR3 nucleotide sequence: TGTGCCAGCTCATTTAGCGGGGCCAATGAGCAGTTCTTC.

This chain joins TRBV23-1 and TRBJ1-2; 7 nucleotides agree with TRBD1. TRBV23-1 is marked as an open reading frame, function uncertain. V lost 7 bases and J lost 6; bases outside the gene matches: 5. The length of the CDR3 is 12 residues. The DNA for the CDR3 is TGCGCCAGCACGCGGACAGGCGATGGCTACACCTTC. The encoded protein is CASTRTGDGYTF.

The chain links TRBV2 to TRBJ2-7; the match to TRBD2 covers 9 bases. J gave up 4 bases and V 6 bases, and 4 bases lay outside the gene matches. From germline, CDR1 is SNHLY and CDR2 FYNNEI. The CDR3 consists of 13 residues. In DNA, the CDR3 is TGTGCCAGCAGAGCGGGGGGCCGTTACGAGCAGTACTTC. It encodes CASRAGGRYEQYF.

This chain links TRBV2 with TRBJ2-5; D is possibly TRBD1 (6 bases). Trimming took off 5 bases at V and 0 bases at J, with 13 bases between the two ends. This CDR3 is built from 15 residues. The germline V gene has CDR1 SNHLY and CDR2 FYNNEI. CDR3 in amino acids: CASSPLTGNQETQYF. CDR3 bases: TGTGCCAGCAGTCCCCTAACAGGGAACCAAGAGACCCAGTACTTC.

The CDR3 protein is CATSLSPSTDTQYF. CDR3 in DNA: TGTGCCACCAGTCTCAGTCCGAGCACAGATACGCAGTATTTT. The rearrangement uses TRBV24-1 and TRBJ2-3; D ambiguous. CDR1 and CDR2 (germline): KGHDR, SFDVKD. The V and J ends lost 6 bases and 0 bases respectively, with 9 bases between them. This CDR3 contains 14 residues.

The chain employs TRBV7-9 and TRBJ1-6, with 7 bases matching TRBD1. The germline CDR1 and CDR2 sequences are SEHNR and FQNEAQ (reference sequence). The CDR3 is made up of 15 amino acids. J gave up 5 bases and V 5 bases, and 6 bases lay outside the gene matches. Written as DNA, the CDR3 is TGTGCCAGCAGCCCCCAGGGGGGGAATAATTCACCCCTCCACTTT. Translated: CASSPQGGNNSPLHF.

The rearrangement uses TRBV10-2 and TRBJ1-3; unclear D gene. Germline CDR1 WSHSY, CDR2 SAAADI. CDR3 length: 13 amino acids. The V end lost 4 bases, the J end lost 7 bases, and 11 bases lay between the germline ends. The CDR3 sequence: CASSVGEVNTIYF. CDR3 nucleotide sequence: TGCGCCAGCAGTGTCGGGGAAGTCAACACCATATATTTT.

The CDR3: CASSEEAPEGGSPLHF. CDR3 DNA sequence: TGTGCCAGCAGTGAAGAGGCCCCGGAGGGAGGATCACCCCTCCACTTT. This chain links TRBV2 with TRBJ1-6; D gene ambiguous. The germline gives CDR1 SNHLY, CDR2 FYNNEI. The V end was cut by 1 base, the J end by 10 bases, with 17 bases between. There are 16 residues in the CDR3.

This clone appeared a single time. V usage is TRBV3-1 (or the pseudogene TRBV3-2) and J usage is TRBJ1-6; possible D gene TRBD1, 6 bases. The V end lost 2 bases, the J end lost 8 bases, and 10 bases lay between the germline ends. Looked up from germline, CDR1 is LGHDT and CDR2 is YNNKEL (reference sequence). This CDR3 has 14 residues. CDR3 in amino acids: CASSQRQEYSPLHF. The CDR3 nucleotides read TGTGCCAGCAGCCAAAGACAGGAATATTCACCCCTCCACTTT.

The chain has TRBV7-2 and TRBJ2-3; 9 bases map to TRBD2. Germline V gives CDR1 SGHTA, CDR2 FQGNSA. With V trimmed by 3 bases and J by 6 bases, 13 bases remained unmatched. This CDR3 region has 17 residues. This chain's CDR3 is CASSFLSSGGRGDTQYF. CDR3 coding DNA: TGTGCCAGCAGCTTCCTAAGCAGCGGGGGGAGAGGGGATACGCAGTATTTT.

The V gene is TRBV4-1, the J gene TRBJ1-2, with D perhaps TRBD1 (5 bases). The CDR3 totals 14 residues. Germline CDR1 MGHRA, CDR2 YSYEKL. Trimming took 3 bases from V and 7 from J, leaving 15 bases between them. DNA for the CDR3: TGCGCCAGCAGCCAGTTCCGGGGGAGTACTGGCTACACCTTC. Protein: CASSQFRGSTGYTF.

This clone was seen once. This chain uses TRBV27 with TRBJ1-5; D uncertain. V was clipped by 5 bases and J by 8 bases, with 16 bases between them. CDR1 and CDR2 (germline): MNHEY, SMNVEV (reference sequence). The CDR3 extends over 14 amino acids. CDR3 sequence (DNA): TGTGCCAGCAGTGTAGGCAGCGGAGTTAAGCCCCAGCATTTT. Amino acid sequence: CASSVGSGVKPQHF.

The rearrangement links TRBV28 to TRBJ2-7; no clear D gene. The CDR3 is made up of 15 amino acids. Germline V gives CDR1 MDHEN, CDR2 SYDVKM. Between the trimmed V and J ends, which lost 2 bases and 2 bases, there was a span of 13 bases. CDR3 loop: CASSLSPVGTYEQYF. In DNA, the CDR3 is TGTGCCAGCAGTTTAAGTCCGGTTGGAACCTACGAGCAGTACTTC. The full variable domain, with the rest looked up from reference TRBV28 and TRBJ2-7, is DVKVTQSSRYLVKRTGEKVFLECVQDMDHENMFWYRQDPGLGLRLIYFSYDVKMKEKGDIPEGYSVSREKKERFSLILESASTNQTSMYLCASSLSPVGTYEQYFGPGTRLTVT.

This chain links TRBV28 with TRBJ2-7; a possible D gene is TRBD1 (5 bases). The germline gives CDR1 MDHEN, CDR2 SYDVKM. Trimming shortened V by 3 bases and J by 0 bases, and 9 bases separated the two germline ends. The CDR3 has 14 residues. The CDR3 bases are TGTGCCAGCAGTTTGTCAGGGCTCTCCTACGAGCAGTACTTC. Protein sequence: CASSLSGLSYEQYF.